This section outlines one T cell receptor (beta chain) sequence together with its context. Its antigen is undetermined. Naive CD8 cells comprised CD45RO-negative, CCR7-positively selected cells, excluding terminally differentiated effector memory CD45RA+ cells. The data were obtained in a study of shared clonotypes between healthy human individuals. Overall study: Samples came from a couple of female and a few male donors aged 18 to 49.

The V gene lost 7 bases and the J gene lost 1 base, with 14 bases spanning the gap. CDR1 SNHLY and CDR2 FYNNEI come from the germline V gene. This CDR3 comprises 15 residues. General observations from the study: Several donors held roughly 5% of naive CD4 clonotypes in common. Non-shared clonotypes showed lower generation probabilities than clonotypes common to all four donors.

Assay: immunoSEQ multiplex PCR; the TCRdb copy retains only in-frame clones and omits some. The table lists hundreds of thousands of clones, around 92% of them singletons. This chain connects TRBV2 to TRBJ1-5; perhaps TRBD1 as D (6 bases). The receptor comes from a young man in good health. Specimen: naive CD8+ T cells sorted from blood. CDR3 nucleotide sequence: TGTGCCAGCACTGGGGGGCGCGAAAGCAATCAGCCCCAGCATTTT. Its protein is CASTGGRESNQPQHF.